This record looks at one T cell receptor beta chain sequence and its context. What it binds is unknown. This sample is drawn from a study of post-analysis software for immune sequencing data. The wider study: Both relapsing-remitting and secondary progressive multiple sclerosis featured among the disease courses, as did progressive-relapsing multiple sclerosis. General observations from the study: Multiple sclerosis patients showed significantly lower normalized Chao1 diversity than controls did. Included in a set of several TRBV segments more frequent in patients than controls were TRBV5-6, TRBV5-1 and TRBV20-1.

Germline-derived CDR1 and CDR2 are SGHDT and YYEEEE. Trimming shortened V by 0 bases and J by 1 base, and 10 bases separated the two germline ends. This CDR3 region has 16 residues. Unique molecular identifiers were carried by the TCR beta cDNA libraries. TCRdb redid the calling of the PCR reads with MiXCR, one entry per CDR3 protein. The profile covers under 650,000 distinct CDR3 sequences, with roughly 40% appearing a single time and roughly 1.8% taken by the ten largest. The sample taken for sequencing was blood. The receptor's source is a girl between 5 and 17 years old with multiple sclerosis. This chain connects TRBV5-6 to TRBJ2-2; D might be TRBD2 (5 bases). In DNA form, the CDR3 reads TGTGCCAGCAGCTTGGGTCGGCGGGTGAACACCGGGGAGCTGTTTTTT. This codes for CASSLGRRVNTGELFF.